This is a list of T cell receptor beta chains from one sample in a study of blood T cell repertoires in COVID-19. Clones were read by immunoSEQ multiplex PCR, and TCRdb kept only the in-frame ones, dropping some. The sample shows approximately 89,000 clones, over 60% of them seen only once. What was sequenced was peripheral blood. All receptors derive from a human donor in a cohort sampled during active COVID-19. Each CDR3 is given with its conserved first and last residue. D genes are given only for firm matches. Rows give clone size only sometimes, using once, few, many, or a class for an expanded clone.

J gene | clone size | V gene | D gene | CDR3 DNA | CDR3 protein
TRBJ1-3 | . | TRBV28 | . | TGTGCCAGCAGTTTGCAGGGGTCATCCTCTGGAAACACCATATATTTT | CASSLQGSSSGNTIYF
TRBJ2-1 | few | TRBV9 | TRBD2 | TGTGCCAGCAGGGGACGGGGGGATGAGCAGTTCTTC | CASRGRGDEQFF
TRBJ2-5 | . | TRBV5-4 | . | TGTGCCAGCAGCTTTAAAGAGACCCAGTACTTC | CASSFKETQYF
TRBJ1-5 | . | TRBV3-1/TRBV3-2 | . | TGTGCCAGCAGCCAAGATTCCGCAGGAAGGAGGAATCAGCCCCAGCATTTT | CASSQDSAGRRNQPQHF
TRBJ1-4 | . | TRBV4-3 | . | TGCGCCAGCAGCCAAGCCTGGGCAGGGTCTAATGAAAAACTGTTTTTT | CASSQAWAGSNEKLFF
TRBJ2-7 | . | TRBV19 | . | TGTGCCAGTAGTGCAACGCGGGATGCCCTCCCTCGAAAGCAGTACTTC | CASSATRDALPRKQYF
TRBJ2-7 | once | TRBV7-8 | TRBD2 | TGTGCCAGCAGCCCAAGCGGGATGAGCTCCTACGAGCAGTACTTC | CASSPSGMSSYEQYF
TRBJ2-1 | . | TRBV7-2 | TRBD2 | TGTGCCAGCAGCCCGTGGGGGGGGAGGGCCGGGAATGAGCAGTTCTTC | CASSPWGGRAGNEQFF
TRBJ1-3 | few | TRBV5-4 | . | TGTGCCAGCAGATTCTTCTCTGGAAACACCATATATTTT | CASRFFSGNTIYF
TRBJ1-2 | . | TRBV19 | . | TGTGCCAGTAGGTTCAAGGGGTATGGCTACACCTTC | CASRFKGYGYTF
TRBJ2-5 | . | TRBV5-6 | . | TGTGCCAGCAGCTTGGGACTAGGGGAAGAGACCCAGTACTTC | CASSLGLGEETQYF
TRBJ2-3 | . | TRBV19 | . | TGTGCCAGCCTAGCCCAGGGGCTTGGCTCAGATACGCAGTATTTT | CASLAQGLGSDTQYF
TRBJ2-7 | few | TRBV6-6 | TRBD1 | TGTGCCAGCAGTCCAGGGGACAGGACGAGGGGCGAGCAGTACTTC | CASSPGDRTRGEQYF
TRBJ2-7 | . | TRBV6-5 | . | TGTGCCAGCAGTTACGGGCCAGTCTACGAGCAGTACTTC | CASSYGPVYEQYF
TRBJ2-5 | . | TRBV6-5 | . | TGTGCCAGCAGTTACCGCGGTGAGACCCAGTACTTC | CASSYRGETQYF
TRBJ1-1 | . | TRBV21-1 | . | TGTGCCAGCAGCAACCACAGGGGCACTGAAGCTTTCTTT | CASSNHRGTEAFF
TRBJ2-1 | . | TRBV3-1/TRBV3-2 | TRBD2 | TGTGCCAGCAGCCTAATGACTAGCGGGAGAGGCAATGAGCAGTTCTTC | CASSLMTSGRGNEQFF
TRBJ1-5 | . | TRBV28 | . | TGTGCCAGCAGTTCCCCGGGACTCCCAGGCCAGCCCCAGCATTTT | CASSSPGLPGQPQHF
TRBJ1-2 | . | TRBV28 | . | TGTGCCACTAAGTTTCCCGGGTCCTATGGCTACACCTTC | CATKFPGSYGYTF
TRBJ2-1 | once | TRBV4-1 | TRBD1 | TGCGCCAGCAGCCAAGACAACAGGGGGTCCTACAATGAGCAGTTCTTC | CASSQDNRGSYNEQFF
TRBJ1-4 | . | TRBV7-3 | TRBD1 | TGTGCCAGCACCACACCCGGACAGGGGGTCGCGTCTAATGAAAAACTGTTTTTT | CASTTPGQGVASNEKLFF
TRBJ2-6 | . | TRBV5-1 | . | TGCGCCAGCGCAGGGCAATCGGGGGCCAACGTCCTGACTTTC | CASAGQSGANVLTF
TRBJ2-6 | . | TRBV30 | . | TGTGCCTGGGGTGGGGCTAAGGGGTCTGGGGCCAACGTCCTGACTTTC | CAWGGAKGSGANVLTF
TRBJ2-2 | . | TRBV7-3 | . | TGTGCCAGCAGCTTACAGGGCAGGGTTAACACCGGGGAGCTGTTTTTT | CASSLQGRVNTGELFF
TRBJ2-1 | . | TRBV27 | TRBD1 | TGTGCCAGCAGTCGGACAGGGGGCTCTGGTGAGCAGTTCTTC | CASSRTGGSGEQFF